One and the same sample provided the 5 T cell receptor beta chains below, sequenced in a study of shared clonotypes between healthy human individuals (dated by TCRdb to 2019 to 2021). Library generation was performed with the immunoSEQ multiplex PCR assay. TCRdb obtained this table from immuneACCESS and retained in-frame rearrangements with V and J assigned. These tables miss some clones; where compared with another copy, unresolved V genes account for less than half of the shortfall, and the remainder is unexplained. Across this sample there are approximately 2.4 million clones, with approximately 96% seen only once. About 0.13% of the sample is held by the ten biggest clonotypes. Input material: naive CD4+ T cells sorted from blood. Interpreted using the paper, the cell subset or site label stands for: CD45RA+ positively selected. All receptors come from a young man in good health.

This chain connects TRBV30 to TRBJ1-2; tentatively, D is TRBD1 (6 bases). The CDR3 runs 14 residues. With 8 bases removed from V and 5 bases from J, the gap between germline ends came to 21 bases. Germline CDR1 and CDR2: GTSNPN and SVGIG (reference sequence). The CDR3 protein is CAHSVSGGGYGYTF. Here the CDR3 DNA reads TGTGCCCACTCTGTCTCTGGGGGCGGGTATGGCTACACCTTC.

The chain is built from TRBV5-5 and TRBJ2-7; 7 bases line up with TRBD2. Trimming cost V 4 bases and J 0 bases; bases outside gene matches: 10. This CDR3 spans 16 amino acids. Germline CDR1 SGHKS, CDR2 YYEKEE (reference sequence). The CDR3 DNA reads as TGTGCCAGCAGCCCGGCGGCTAGCGGTATCTCCTACGAGCAGTACTTC. This sequence encodes CASSPAASGISYEQYF.

This clone was observed a single time. The J gene is TRBJ2-1, the V gene TRBV5-4, with 11 bases aligning to TRBD2. Looked up from germline, CDR1 is SGHNT and CDR2 is YYREEE (reference sequence). The V segment lost 5 bases and the J segment 0 bases; nucleotides outside the gene matches: 4. This CDR3 is 16 amino acids long. The CDR3 coding sequence is TGTGCCAGCAGACTAGCGGGGGAAAGCTCCTACAATGAGCAGTTCTTC. This translates into CASRLAGESSYNEQFF.

Concerning this clone: The same CDR3 also results from other DNA sequences found in this sample. The chain employs TRBV7-2 and TRBJ2-7; 10 nucleotides match TRBD1. Germline V CDR1 and CDR2: SGHTA, FQGNSA. The CDR3 totals 14 residues. V was pared by 1 base and J by 4 bases, with 1 base of the junction left unmatched. DNA for the CDR3: TGTGCCAGCAGCTTAGGACAGGGGGCTTACGAGCAGTACTTC. Amino acid sequence: CASSLGQGAYEQYF.

This clone was counted a few times. The same CDR3 can be traced to other DNA sequences in this sample. The chain carries TRBV6-1 and TRBJ1-2; D call uncertain. With 2 bases removed from V and 4 bases from J, the gap between germline ends came to 8 bases. Looked up from germline, CDR1 is MNHNS and CDR2 is SASEGT. The CDR3 contains 13 residues. The CDR3 nucleotides are TGTGCCAGCAGTGAACCCGAAACCTATGGCTACACCTTC. Its translation: CASSEPETYGYTF.